This passage covers 18 T cell receptor beta chains from one sample sequenced in a study of shared clonotypes between healthy human individuals. The assay was immunoSEQ multiplex PCR, and TCRdb's table has in-frame clones only and misses some. The sample consists of about half a million clones, more than 75% of them appearing once. The source material was PBMCs. The receptors were gathered from a woman in her thirties or forties in good health. Some clones in this sample may be carry-over from other donors' samples.

The chain uses TRBV2 and TRBJ1-5, with a weak D call TRBD1 (6 bases). V gave up 5 bases and J gave up 5 bases, with 10 bases separating them. This CDR3 region has 13 residues. Germline V CDR1 and CDR2: SNHLY, FYNNEI. The CDR3 region has the DNA TGTGCCAGCAGTTACAGGGTGGATCAGCCCCAGCATTTT. The encoded protein is CASSYRVDQPQHF.

This clone was detected only a few times. The V call is TRBV6-1, the J call TRBJ1-5, with unresolved D. The ends were cut back, 9 bases at V and 4 bases at J, with 16 bases in the middle. CDR3 length: 14 residues. Germline V gene lookup returns CDR1 MNHNS and CDR2 SASEGT. In DNA form, the CDR3 reads TGTGCCAGAAATTCGCAGGAGAGGAATCAGCCCCAGCATTTT. Its translation is CARNSQERNQPQHF.

For this clone: The junction departs from the called germline gene at one end, perhaps through a read error. The CDR3 sequence is CASRSGTDTEEPFF. DNA of the CDR3: TGTGCCAGCAGGTCAGGGACGGACACCGAGGAGCCGTTTTTT. J is TRBJ2-2 and V is TRBV6-6; D assignment may be TRBD1 or TRBD2 (5 bases each). This CDR3 contains 14 residues. Germline V gene lookup returns CDR1 MNHNY and CDR2 SVGAGI (reference sequence).

This clone was picked up one time. CDR3 protein: CASLKQGGGSPLHF. CDR3 bases: TGTGCCTCCCTCAAACAGGGGGGAGGCTCACCCCTCCACTTT. V usage is TRBV30 and J usage is TRBJ1-6; TRBD1 matches at 8 bases. CDR1 is GTSNPN and CDR2 is SVGIG in the germline V gene (reference sequence). The CDR3 length is 14 residues. The V and J ends lost 7 bases and 10 bases, in that order; junction bases with no gene match: 12.

The V gene is TRBV6-5, the J gene TRBJ2-3; possibly TRBD2 for D (6 bases). This CDR3 spans 16 amino acids. With 0 bases removed from V and 0 bases from J, the gap between germline ends came to 10 bases. Germline CDR1 reads MNHEY; CDR2 reads SVGAGI. Here the CDR3 reads CASSYSVSGSTDTQYF. The CDR3 DNA follows: TGTGCCAGCAGTTACTCGGTTAGCGGAAGCACAGATACGCAGTATTTT.

The chain couples TRBV28 to TRBJ2-7; D not resolved. The CDR3 is 14 amino acids. V was cut by 6 bases and J by 3 bases, with 15 bases left in between. Germline loops: CDR1 MDHEN, CDR2 SYDVKM. The CDR3 bases are TGTGCCAGCAGCCCAGGAGTTCCACACTACGAGCAGTACTTC. This gives the protein CASSPGVPHYEQYF.

This clone has just a few counts. The J gene is TRBJ2-1, the V gene TRBV4-2; TRBD2 aligns across 10 bases. V shed 4 bases and J 4 bases; nucleotides not matched to a gene: 7. Per the germline V gene, CDR1 is LGHNA and CDR2 is YNFKEQ. The CDR3 extends over 16 amino acids. CDR3 residues: CASSRETSGEYNEQFF. As DNA, the CDR3 is TGTGCCAGCAGCCGAGAAACTAGCGGGGAGTACAATGAGCAGTTCTTC.

In this sample, this clone turned up a few times. The gene calls are TRBV14 and TRBJ2-1, with 12 bases matching TRBD2. CDR3 length: 15 residues. The V segment lost 4 bases and the J segment 10 bases; nucleotides outside the gene matches: 8. Germline CDR1 is SGHDN and CDR2 is FVKESK. CDR3 amino acids: CASSLGTSGLGEQFF. CDR3 nucleotide sequence: TGTGCCAGCAGCCTCGGGACTAGCGGGTTGGGGGAGCAGTTCTTC. The variable domain in full, completed from reference TRBV14 and TRBJ2-1, reads EAGVTQFPSHSVIEKGQTVTLRCDPISGHDNLYWYRRVMGKEIKFLLHFVKESKQDESGMPNNRFLAERTGGTYSTLKVQPAELEDSGVYFCASSLGTSGLGEQFFGPGTRLTVL.

This clone has ten or more counts. This chain connects TRBV7-9 to TRBJ2-7, with 10 positions matching TRBD2. The germline V gene has CDR1 SEHNR and CDR2 FQNEAQ (reference sequence). Unmatched junction bases numbered 0, after V lost 4 bases and J lost 6 bases. The CDR3 covers 12 residues. Here the CDR3 reads CASSWTSGEQYF. In DNA form, the CDR3 reads TGTGCCAGCAGCTGGACTAGCGGCGAGCAGTACTTC.

The chain couples TRBV2 to TRBJ2-3; 7 nucleotides align to TRBD1. V lost 7 bases to trimming and J lost 5 bases; unmatched junction nucleotides: 12. The CDR3 loop spans 15 amino acids. CDR1 and CDR2 from the germline V gene are SNHLY and FYNNEI. CDR3 DNA: TGTGCCAGCAAAGCCGGGACAGCGAAGGAAGATACGCAGTATTTT. This encodes CASKAGTAKEDTQYF.

This chain links TRBV2 with TRBJ2-2, with a tentative D call TRBD2 (5 bases). The germline gives CDR1 SNHLY, CDR2 FYNNEI. The length of the CDR3 is 16 residues. The V end lost 0 bases, the J end lost 1 base, and 9 bases lay between the germline ends. The CDR3 reads CASSEAGAVNTGELFF. In nucleotides, the CDR3 is TGTGCCAGCAGTGAAGCTGGAGCGGTGAACACCGGGGAGCTGTTTTTT.

The chain uses TRBV28 and TRBJ2-3, with 7 bases identical to TRBD2. CDR1 and CDR2 from the germline V gene are MDHEN and SYDVKM. V shed 1 base, J shed 3 bases, and the junction held 7 bases outside the gene matches. The length of the CDR3 is 16 residues. CDR3 in DNA: TGTGCCAGCAGTTTATCCCGCGCGGGAGTGACAGATACGCAGTATTTT. Translating gives CASSLSRAGVTDTQYF. Combining the CDR3 with reference TRBV28 and TRBJ2-3 gives the whole variable domain DVKVTQSSRYLVKRTGEKVFLECVQDMDHENMFWYRQDPGLGLRLIYFSYDVKMKEKGDIPEGYSVSREKKERFSLILESASTNQTSMYLCASSLSRAGVTDTQYFGPGTRLTVL.

The CDR3 loop is CSGRGGTSYEQYF. For the CDR3, the DNA is TGCAGCGGGCGCGGGGGGACCTCCTACGAGCAGTACTTC. The chain is built from TRBV29-1 and TRBJ2-7, with 8 bases matching TRBD2. With V trimmed by 7 bases and J by 0 bases, 5 bases remained unmatched. The CDR3 contains 13 residues. Per germline, CDR1 SQVTM and CDR2 ANQGSEA.

In this sample, this clone turned up a few times. J is TRBJ1-2 and V is TRBV5-1; D is unclear. The CDR3 is 13 residues long. V gave up 0 bases and J gave up 8 bases, with 11 bases separating them. The germline V gene encodes CDR1 SGHRS and CDR2 YFSETQ. In nucleotides, the CDR3 is TGCGCCAGCAGCTTGGATGGAGCTTGGGGCTACACCTTC. Its translation is CASSLDGAWGYTF.

The chain recombines TRBV5-1 with TRBJ1-3; 10 bases agree with TRBD1. Germline-derived CDR1 and CDR2 are SGHRS and YFSETQ. The length of the CDR3 is 15 residues. V trimming: 5 bases; J trimming: 7 bases; junction bases outside the gene matches: 9. The CDR3 nucleotides are TGCGCCAGCAGACCGACAGGGGGCGATTCGAACACCATATATTTT. Its protein is CASRPTGGDSNTIYF. The variable domain in full, with the rest retrieved from reference TRBV5-1 and TRBJ1-3, is KAGVTQTPRYLIKTRGQQVTLSCSPISGHRSVSWYQQTPGQGLQFLFEYFSETQRNKGNFPGRFSGRQFSNSRSEMNVSTLELGDSALYLCASRPTGGDSNTIYFGEGSWLTVV.

This clone was counted a few times. The chain recombines TRBV19 with TRBJ2-5; 7 bases match TRBD1. V dropped 3 bases and J dropped 5; count of bases not matched to a gene: 6. The CDR3 length is 14 residues. Germline assignment: CDR1 LNHDA and CDR2 SQIVND (reference sequence). CDR3 coding DNA: TGTGCCAGTAGTATCGTAGACAGGGTGGAGACCCAGTACTTC. Its translation is CASSIVDRVETQYF.

The chain carries TRBV18 and TRBJ2-3; 11 bases are a match to TRBD2. V shed 8 bases, J shed 4 bases, and the junction held 5 bases outside the gene matches. This CDR3 spans 14 amino acids. The V gene's germline CDR1 is KGHSH and CDR2 LQKENI. The CDR3 nucleotides are TGTGCCAGCGTAACTAGCGGGAGTGCAGATACGCAGTATTTT. It codes for CASVTSGSADTQYF.

Many counts were recorded for this clone. The V call is TRBV10-2, the J call TRBJ1-2; D remains ambiguous. The CDR3 length is 14 residues. The germline V gene encodes CDR1 WSHSY and CDR2 SAAADI. The V and J ends lost 3 bases and 0 bases respectively, with 8 bases between them. The CDR3 reads CASSEMVSNYGYTF. The CDR3 coding sequence is TGCGCCAGCAGTGAAATGGTCTCTAACTATGGCTACACCTTC.